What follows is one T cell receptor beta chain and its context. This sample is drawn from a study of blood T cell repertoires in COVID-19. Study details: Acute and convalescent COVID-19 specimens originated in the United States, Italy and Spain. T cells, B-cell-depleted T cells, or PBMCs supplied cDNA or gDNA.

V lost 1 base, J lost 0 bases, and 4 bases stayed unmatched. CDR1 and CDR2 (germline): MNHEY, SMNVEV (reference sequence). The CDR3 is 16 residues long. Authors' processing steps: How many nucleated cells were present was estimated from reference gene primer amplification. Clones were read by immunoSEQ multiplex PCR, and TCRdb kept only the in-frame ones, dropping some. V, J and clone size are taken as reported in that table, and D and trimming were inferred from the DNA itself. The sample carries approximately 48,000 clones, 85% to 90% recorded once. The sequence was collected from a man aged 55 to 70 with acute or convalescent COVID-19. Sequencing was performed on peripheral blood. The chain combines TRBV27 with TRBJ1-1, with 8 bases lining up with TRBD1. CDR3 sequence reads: CASSLLTGGVNTEAFF. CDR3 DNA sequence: TGTGCCAGCAGTTTATTAACAGGGGGGGTGAACACTGAAGCTTTCTTT.